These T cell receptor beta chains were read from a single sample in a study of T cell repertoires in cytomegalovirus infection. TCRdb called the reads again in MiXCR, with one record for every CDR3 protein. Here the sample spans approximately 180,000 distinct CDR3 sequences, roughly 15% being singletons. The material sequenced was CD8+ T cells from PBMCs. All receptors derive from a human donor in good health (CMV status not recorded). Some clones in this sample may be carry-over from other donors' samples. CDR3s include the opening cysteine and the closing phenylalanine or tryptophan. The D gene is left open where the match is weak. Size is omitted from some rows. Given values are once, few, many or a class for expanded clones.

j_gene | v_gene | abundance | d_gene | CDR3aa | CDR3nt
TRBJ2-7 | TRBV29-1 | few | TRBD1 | CSVGGQGFYEQYF | TGCAGCGTTGGGGGACAGGGTTTTTACGAGCAGTACTTC
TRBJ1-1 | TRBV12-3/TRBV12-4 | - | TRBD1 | CASSLIQGANTEAFF | TGTGCCAGCAGCCTAATACAGGGGGCGAACACTGAAGCTTTCTTT
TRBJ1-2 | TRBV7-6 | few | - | CASSFALYGYTF | TGTGCCAGCAGCTTCGCGCTCTATGGCTACACCTTC
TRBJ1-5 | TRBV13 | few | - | CASSLTSGYGGNQPQHF | TGTGCCAGCAGCTTAACGTCCGGGTATGGTGGCAATCAGCCCCAGCATTTT
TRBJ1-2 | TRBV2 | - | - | CASKHPVTNYGYTF | TGTGCCAGCAAGCACCCAGTCACTAACTATGGCTACACCTTC
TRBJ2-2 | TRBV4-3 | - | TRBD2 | CASSQEAGGPTGELFF | TGCGCCAGCAGCCAAGAGGCGGGGGGGCCCACCGGGGAGCTGTTTTTT
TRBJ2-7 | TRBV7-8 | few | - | CASTQNHEQYF | TGTGCCAGCACCCAAAACCACGAGCAGTACTTC
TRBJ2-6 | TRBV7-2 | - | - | CASSRTGALRAGANVLTF | TGTGCCAGCAGCCGGACCGGGGCTCTCAGGGCCGGGGCCAACGTCCTGACTTTC
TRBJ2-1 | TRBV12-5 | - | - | CASGFAQEYNEQFF | TGTGCTAGTGGTTTTGCACAGGAGTACAATGAGCAGTTCTTC
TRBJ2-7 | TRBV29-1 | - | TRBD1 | CSVPGTVSYEQYF | TGCAGCGTCCCCGGGACAGTTTCTTACGAGCAGTACTTC
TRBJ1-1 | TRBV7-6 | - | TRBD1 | CASSLSTGSNTEAFF | TGTGCCAGCAGCTTATCGACAGGGTCGAACACTGAAGCTTTCTTT
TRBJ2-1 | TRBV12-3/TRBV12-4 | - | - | CASSYGHPNEQFF | TGTGCCAGCAGCTATGGACACCCCAATGAGCAGTTCTTC
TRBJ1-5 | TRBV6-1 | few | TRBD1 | CASSLRGRNQPQHF | TGTGCCAGCAGTTTGAGGGGGCGAAATCAGCCCCAGCATTTT
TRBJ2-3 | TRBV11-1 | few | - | CASSPRDTSSHTQYF | TGTGCCAGCAGCCCACGGGATACTAGTTCCCATACGCAGTATTTT
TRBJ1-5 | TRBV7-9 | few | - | CASSLSSQPQHF | TGTGCCAGCAGCTTGAGTAGCCAGCCCCAGCATTTT
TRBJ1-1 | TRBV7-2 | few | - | CASSLGTQEAFF | TGTGCCAGCAGCCTGGGGACACAAGAAGCTTTCTTT
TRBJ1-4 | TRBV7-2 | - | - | CASSPYPSSEKLFF | TGTGCCAGCAGCCCCTACCCCTCAAGTGAAAAACTGTTTTTT
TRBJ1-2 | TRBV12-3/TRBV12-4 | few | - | CASSLLMEGRGYTF | TGTGCCAGCAGTTTGTTGATGGAGGGGCGCGGCTACACCTTC
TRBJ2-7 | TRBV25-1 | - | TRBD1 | CASSGSGTGSYEQYF | TGTGCCAGCAGTGGTTCCGGGACAGGGTCCTACGAGCAGTACTTC
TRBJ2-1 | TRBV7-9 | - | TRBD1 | CASSSDRERLNEQFF | TGTGCCAGCAGCTCAGACAGGGAAAGGTTGAATGAGCAGTTCTTC
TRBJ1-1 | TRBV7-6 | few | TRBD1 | CASSLETGAAFF | TGTGCCAGCAGCTTAGAGACAGGGGCCGCTTTCTTT
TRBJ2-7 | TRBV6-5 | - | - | CASSHSGNLYEQHF | TGTGCCAGCAGCCATTCGGGGAATCTCTACGAGCAGCACTTC
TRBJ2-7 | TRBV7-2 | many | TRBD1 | CASSQYNYRTGGYEQYF | TGTGCCAGCAGCCAATACAACTATAGGACAGGGGGCTACGAGCAGTACTTC
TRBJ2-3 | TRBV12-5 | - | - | CASGIRDTGTDTQYF | TGTGCTAGTGGAATCCGGGACACAGGCACAGATACGCAGTATTTT
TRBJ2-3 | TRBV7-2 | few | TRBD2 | CASSLLAGGTDTQYF | TGTGCCAGCAGCCTACTAGCGGGGGGCACAGATACGCAGTATTTT
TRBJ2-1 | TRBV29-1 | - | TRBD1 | CSVDHRGHNEQFF | TGCAGCGTCGACCACAGGGGACACAATGAGCAGTTCTTC
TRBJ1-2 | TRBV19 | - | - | CASSIPDIYGYTF | TGTGCCAGTAGTATCCCCGACATCTATGGCTACACCTTC
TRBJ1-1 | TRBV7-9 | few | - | CASSSSGNTEAFF | TGTGCCAGCAGCTCTTCCGGGAACACTGAAGCTTTCTTT
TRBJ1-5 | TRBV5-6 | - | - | CASSLSRGLSQPQHF | TGTGCCAGCAGCTTGTCACGGGGGCTAAGTCAGCCCCAGCATTTT
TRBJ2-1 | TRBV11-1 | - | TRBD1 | CASSPIRTGYNEQFF | TGTGCCAGCAGCCCAATTCGGACAGGCTACAATGAGCAGTTCTTC
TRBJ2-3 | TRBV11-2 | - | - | CASRQTVTDTQYF | TGTGCCAGCAGGCAAACGGTCACAGATACGCAGTATTTT
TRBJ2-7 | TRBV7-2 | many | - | CASSFRDGSYEQYF | TGTGCCAGCAGCTTCCGGGACGGATCCTACGAGCAGTACTTC
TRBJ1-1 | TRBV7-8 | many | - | CASSPDGVNTEAFF | TGTGCCAGCAGCCCAGACGGGGTGAACACTGAAGCTTTCTTT
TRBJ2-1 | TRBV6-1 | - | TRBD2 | CASSESWRGDVEQFF | TGTGCCAGCAGTGAAAGTTGGCGGGGGGATGTTGAGCAGTTCTTC
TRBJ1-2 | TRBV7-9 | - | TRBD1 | CASGQGAGVYGYTF | TGTGCCTCGGGGCAGGGGGCAGGCGTCTATGGCTACACCTTC
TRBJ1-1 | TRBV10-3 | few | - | CAISEPSDQGEAFF | TGTGCCATCAGTGAGCCAAGTGACCAGGGTGAAGCTTTCTTT
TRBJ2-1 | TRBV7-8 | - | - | CASRKGVGWSNEQFF | TGTGCCAGCAGGAAGGGAGTAGGATGGAGTAATGAGCAGTTCTTC
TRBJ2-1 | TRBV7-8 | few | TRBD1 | CASSPIQGLGDEQFF | TGTGCCAGCAGCCCTATACAGGGGTTAGGAGATGAGCAGTTCTTC
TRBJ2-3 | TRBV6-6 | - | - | CASSKATTDTQYF | TGTGCCAGCAGCAAGGCAACCACAGATACGCAGTATTTT
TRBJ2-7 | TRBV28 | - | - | CASSLGPGTNSYEQYF | TGTGCCAGCAGTTTAGGCCCGGGCACGAACTCCTACGAGCAGTACTTC
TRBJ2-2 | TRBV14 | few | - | CASSQVRQAAATGELFF | TGTGCCAGCAGCCAAGTCCGACAGGCTGCTGCCACCGGGGAGCTGTTTTTT
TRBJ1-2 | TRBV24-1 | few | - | CATSDYYGYTF | TGTGCCACCAGTGATTACTATGGCTACACCTTC
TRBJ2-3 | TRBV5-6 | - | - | CASSFWGDTDTQYF | TGTGCCAGCAGCTTTTGGGGGGACACAGATACGCAGTATTTT
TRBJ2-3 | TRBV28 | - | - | CASSFRLGADTQYF | TGTGCCAGCAGTTTTCGGCTGGGGGCAGATACGCAGTATTTT
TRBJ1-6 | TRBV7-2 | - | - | CASSLPRGGNDNSPLHF | TGTGCCAGCAGCTTGCCTAGGGGGGGAAATGATAATTCACCCCTCCACTTT
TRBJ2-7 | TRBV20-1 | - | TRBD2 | CSAGWGGNYEQYF | TGCAGTGCCGGTTGGGGGGGGAACTACGAGCAGTACTTC
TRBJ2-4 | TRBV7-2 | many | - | CASSLKEGAGLNIQYF | TGTGCCAGCAGCTTAAAGGAGGGGGCTGGTCTGAACATTCAGTACTTC
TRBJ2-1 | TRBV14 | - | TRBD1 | CASSPPDRAYNEQFF | TGTGCCAGCAGCCCACCGGACAGGGCCTACAATGAGCAGTTCTTC
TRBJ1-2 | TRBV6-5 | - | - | CASSSYMVYGYTF | TGTGCCAGCAGTTCCTACATGGTCTATGGCTACACCTTC